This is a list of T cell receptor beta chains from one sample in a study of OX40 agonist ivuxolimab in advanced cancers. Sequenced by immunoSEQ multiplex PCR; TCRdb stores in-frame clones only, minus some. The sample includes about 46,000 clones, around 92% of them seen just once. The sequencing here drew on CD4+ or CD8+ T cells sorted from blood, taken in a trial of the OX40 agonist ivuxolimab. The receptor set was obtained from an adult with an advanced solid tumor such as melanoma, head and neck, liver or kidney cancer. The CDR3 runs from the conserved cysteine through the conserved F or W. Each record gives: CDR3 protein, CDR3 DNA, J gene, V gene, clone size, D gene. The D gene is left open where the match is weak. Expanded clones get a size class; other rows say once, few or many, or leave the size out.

CDR3 protein: CASSARTKLAGANEQYF
CDR3 DNA: TGTGCCAGCAGTGCCCGGACGAAACTAGCGGGAGCAAACGAGCAGTACTTC
J gene: TRBJ2-7
V gene: TRBV27
clone size: -
D gene: TRBD2

CDR3 protein: CASSYSPGNTIYF
CDR3 DNA: TGTGCCAGCAGTTACAGTCCTGGAAACACCATATATTTT
J gene: TRBJ1-3
V gene: TRBV6-5
clone size: large
D gene: -

CDR3 protein: CASSDGTGLSWETQYF
CDR3 DNA: TGTGCCAGCAGCGATGGGACGGGATTATCGTGGGAGACCCAGTACTTC
J gene: TRBJ2-5
V gene: TRBV9
clone size: -
D gene: -

CDR3 protein: CASSLEGTAYEKLFF
CDR3 DNA: TGTGCCAGCAGCTTAGAGGGGACAGCGTATGAAAAACTGTTTTTT
J gene: TRBJ1-4
V gene: TRBV7-9
clone size: few
D gene: TRBD1

CDR3 protein: CASRPTGDTNTGELFF
CDR3 DNA: TGTGCCAGCAGACCCACAGGGGATACGAACACCGGGGAGCTGTTTTTT
J gene: TRBJ2-2
V gene: TRBV7-7
clone size: -
D gene: TRBD1

CDR3 protein: CASSWAGKNTEAFF
CDR3 DNA: TGTGCCAGCAGCTGGGCAGGGAAGAACACTGAAGCTTTCTTT
J gene: TRBJ1-1
V gene: TRBV7-8
clone size: -
D gene: -

CDR3 protein: CASSYVAGQETQYF
CDR3 DNA: TGTGCCAGCAGTTACGTGGCAGGCCAAGAGACCCAGTACTTC
J gene: TRBJ2-5
V gene: TRBV6-6
clone size: -
D gene: -

CDR3 protein: CASSWGRTSGNTIYF
CDR3 DNA: TGTGCCAGCAGCTGGGGACGGACCTCTGGAAACACCATATATTTT
J gene: TRBJ1-3
V gene: TRBV13
clone size: -
D gene: -

CDR3 protein: CASSSRIPQETQYF
CDR3 DNA: TGTGCCAGCAGCTCTCGGATCCCCCAAGAGACCCAGTACTTC
J gene: TRBJ2-5
V gene: TRBV7-9
clone size: -
D gene: -

CDR3 protein: CAISDAQGAIEQYF
CDR3 DNA: TGTGCCATCAGTGATGCACAGGGGGCGATCGAGCAGTACTTC
J gene: TRBJ2-7
V gene: TRBV10-3
clone size: -
D gene: TRBD1

CDR3 protein: CASSFLAGHYEQYF
CDR3 DNA: TGTGCCAGCAGCTTTCTAGCGGGACACTACGAGCAGTACTTC
J gene: TRBJ2-7
V gene: TRBV11-3
clone size: once
D gene: TRBD2

CDR3 protein: CASSPQTGLDTEAFF
CDR3 DNA: TGTGCCAGCAGCCCCCAGACAGGGTTGGACACTGAAGCTTTCTTT
J gene: TRBJ1-1
V gene: TRBV7-9
clone size: -
D gene: TRBD1

CDR3 protein: CASRFPSRDRDTGELFF
CDR3 DNA: TGTGCCAGCAGGTTCCCATCCCGGGACAGGGATACCGGGGAGCTGTTTTTT
J gene: TRBJ2-2
V gene: TRBV7-3
clone size: -
D gene: TRBD1

CDR3 protein: CASSLGQGYEQYF
CDR3 DNA: TGTGCCAGCAGTTTGGGACAGGGCTACGAGCAGTACTTC
J gene: TRBJ2-7
V gene: TRBV6-5
clone size: -
D gene: TRBD1

CDR3 protein: CASISTEDYEQYF
CDR3 DNA: TGTGCCAGTATATCGACGGAAGACTACGAGCAGTACTTC
J gene: TRBJ2-7
V gene: TRBV19
clone size: -
D gene: -

CDR3 protein: CASSVSAGELFF
CDR3 DNA: TGTGCCAGCAGCGTCAGCGCCGGGGAGCTGTTTTTT
J gene: TRBJ2-2
V gene: TRBV9
clone size: -
D gene: -

CDR3 protein: CASTLRYDTQYF
CDR3 DNA: TGTGCCAGCACCCTTCGGTATGATACGCAGTATTTT
J gene: TRBJ2-3
V gene: TRBV11-2
clone size: once
D gene: -

CDR3 protein: CASSRGPPDEQYF
CDR3 DNA: TGTGCCAGTTCTAGGGGCCCGCCGGACGAGCAGTACTTC
J gene: TRBJ2-7
V gene: TRBV19
clone size: -
D gene: -

CDR3 protein: CASSRQGNYGYTF
CDR3 DNA: TGTGCCAGCAGCAGACAGGGGAACTATGGCTACACCTTC
J gene: TRBJ1-2
V gene: TRBV6-7
clone size: -
D gene: TRBD1

CDR3 protein: CAGSPGQPYEQYF
CDR3 DNA: TGTGCCGGTAGCCCGGGGCAACCTTACGAGCAGTACTTC
J gene: TRBJ2-7
V gene: TRBV19
clone size: once
D gene: -

CDR3 protein: CASSQDGQGSEKLFF
CDR3 DNA: TGCGCCAGCAGCCAAGATGGTCAGGGGAGTGAAAAACTGTTTTTT
J gene: TRBJ1-4
V gene: TRBV4-3
clone size: -
D gene: -

CDR3 protein: CASSPLGQGGVNTEAFF
CDR3 DNA: TGTGCCAGCAGCCCACTTGGACAGGGGGGAGTGAACACTGAAGCTTTCTTT
J gene: TRBJ1-1
V gene: TRBV5-4
clone size: -
D gene: TRBD1

CDR3 protein: CASSSYRDGYTDTQYF
CDR3 DNA: TGTGCCAGCAGCTCGTACCGGGACGGATACACAGATACGCAGTATTTT
J gene: TRBJ2-3
V gene: TRBV7-9
clone size: -
D gene: -

CDR3 protein: CAISAGTGNYEQYF
CDR3 DNA: TGTGCCATTTCGGCCGGGACAGGGAACTACGAGCAGTACTTC
J gene: TRBJ2-7
V gene: TRBV19
clone size: -
D gene: TRBD1

CDR3 protein: CASSYRGLEVGTEAFF
CDR3 DNA: TGTGCCAGCAGCTACAGGGGTCTGGAGGTTGGCACTGAAGCTTTCTTT
J gene: TRBJ1-1
V gene: TRBV7-3
clone size: -
D gene: TRBD1

CDR3 protein: CASSPATGGGKDTQYF
CDR3 DNA: TGTGCTAGCAGCCCCGCAACAGGGGGTGGGAAAGATACGCAGTATTTT
J gene: TRBJ2-3
V gene: TRBV7-7
clone size: once
D gene: TRBD1

CDR3 protein: CASTDRGRLQETQYF
CDR3 DNA: TGTGCCAGTACTGACAGGGGGAGACTCCAAGAGACCCAGTACTTC
J gene: TRBJ2-5
V gene: TRBV28
clone size: -
D gene: TRBD1

CDR3 protein: CASNPPGQGVNTEAFF
CDR3 DNA: TGTGCCAGCAATCCCCCGGGACAGGGGGTGAACACTGAAGCTTTCTTT
J gene: TRBJ1-1
V gene: TRBV28
clone size: -
D gene: TRBD1

CDR3 protein: CATSSHDRGNQPQHF
CDR3 DNA: TGTGCCACCAGCAGCCACGACAGGGGCAATCAGCCCCAGCATTTT
J gene: TRBJ1-5
V gene: TRBV15
clone size: -
D gene: TRBD1

CDR3 protein: CASSTGEADTQYF
CDR3 DNA: TGTGCCAGCAGTACAGGGGAAGCAGATACGCAGTATTTT
J gene: TRBJ2-3
V gene: TRBV6-4
clone size: few
D gene: TRBD1

CDR3 protein: CASSPTPTANYGYTF
CDR3 DNA: TGTGCCAGCAGCCCGACCCCAACAGCTAACTATGGCTACACCTTC
J gene: TRBJ1-2
V gene: TRBV11-2
clone size: once
D gene: -

CDR3 protein: CASSLGGGATYNEQFF
CDR3 DNA: TGTGCCAGCAGCTTAGGAGGGGGGGCGACTTACAATGAGCAGTTCTTC
J gene: TRBJ2-1
V gene: TRBV7-9
clone size: -
D gene: -

CDR3 protein: CASSLVAGTPEAFF
CDR3 DNA: TGTGCCAGCAGCTTAGTGGCGGGAACGCCTGAAGCTTTCTTT
J gene: TRBJ1-1
V gene: TRBV5-5
clone size: -
D gene: -

CDR3 protein: CASSSADTQYF
CDR3 DNA: TGTGCCAGCAGTAGTGCAGATACGCAGTATTTT
J gene: TRBJ2-3
V gene: TRBV6-5
clone size: -
D gene: -

CDR3 protein: CASSYNRASQPQHF
CDR3 DNA: TGTGCCAGCAGTTATAACAGGGCGTCGCAGCCCCAGCATTTT
J gene: TRBJ1-5
V gene: TRBV6-5
clone size: -
D gene: -